The 32 T cell receptor beta chains below all came from one sample that was sequenced in a study of T cell clonality in common variable immunodeficiency. Measured with immunoSEQ multiplex PCR; TCRdb has only the in-frame clones, and not every one. The sample yields over 50,000 clones, without any singletons. The sample comprised peripheral blood mononuclear cells. Every receptor here comes from a person between 18 and 75 years old in good health.

This clone was observed many times. The CDR3 end falls 3 residues outside the read, so it is completed with the germline J gene. J is TRBJ1-2 and V is TRBV20-1, with D perhaps TRBD1 (6 bases). The CDR3 covers 13 residues. Germline V gene sequence: CDR1 DFQATT, CDR2 SNEGSKA (reference sequence). Trimming cost V 6 bases and J 2 bases, with 13 bases left between them. CDR3 bases read: TGCAGTGCAAGTCTTACAGGGAACTATGGC. Amino acids: CSASLTGNYG. The complete CDR3 sequence is CSASLTGNYGYTF.

This clone was recorded at least ten times. The CDR3 end falls 3 residues outside the read, so it is completed with the germline J gene. The chain is built from TRBV11-3 and TRBJ1-1, with a possible D match to TRBD1 (5 bases). V lost 5 bases, J lost 1 base, and 14 bases lay in between. Germline V gene lookup returns CDR1 SGHNT and CDR2 YENEEA. There are 15 residues in the CDR3. The CDR3 spells CASSVQGLGNTEAFF. The covered CDR3 bases are TGTGCCAGCAGCGTCCAGGGCCTTGGGAACACTGAA.

With regard to this clone: The read falls 3 residues short of the CDR3 end, and the missing part is taken from the germline J gene. The chain is built from TRBV20-1 and TRBJ2-1; the match to TRBD2 covers 11 bases. Germline CDR1 is DFQATT and CDR2 is SNEGSKA (reference sequence). This CDR3 has 15 amino acids. Trimming at V came to 0 bases and at J to 7 bases, leaving 5 bases not matched to a gene. The covered CDR3 bases are TGCAGTGCTAGAGATATACTAGCGGGAGAAAATGAG. This sequence encodes CSARDILAGENE. The whole CDR3 protein reads CSARDILAGENEQFF.

This clone was seen at least ten times. The DNA ends 3 residues before the CDR3 does, and the rest of the CDR3 is filled in from the germline J gene. The V call is TRBV18, the J call TRBJ1-6; tentatively, D is TRBD1 (5 bases). Between the trimmed V and J ends, which lost 2 bases and 10 bases, there was a span of 18 bases. Germline CDR1 reads KGHSH; CDR2 reads LQKENI. The CDR3 has 16 amino acids. CDR3 DNA (partial): TGTGCCAGCTCACCAAATCCCGGGACTGTTGACTCACCC. This sequence encodes CASSPNPGTVDSP. From start to end, the CDR3 is CASSPNPGTVDSPLHF.

This clone came up many times. An end of the junction differs from the germline gene, which may be a read error. The read gets to within 3 residues of the CDR3 end, and the germline J gene fills in the rest. The chain couples TRBV7-7 to TRBJ2-5; TRBD2 might be the D (6 bases). Germline V gene data show CDR1 as SSHAT and CDR2 as FNYEAQ (reference sequence). The length of the CDR3 is 12 residues. CDR3 bases read: TGTGCTAGCAGCGCCCGGGGGGAGACC. This translates into CASSARGET. The whole CDR3 sequence is CASSARGETQYF.

The table lists this clone with many counts. At one of its ends the junction is not consistent with the germline gene, which may arise from a read error. The sequence runs out 3 residues before the end of the CDR3; the remainder is reconstructed from the germline J gene. This chain uses TRBV5-1 with TRBJ1-3; D not resolved. The CDR3 is 16 residues long. Germline V gives CDR1 SGHRS, CDR2 YFSETQ. The CDR3 is CASSGGFEGFGYTIYF. The CDR3 DNA, read in part, is TGCGCCAGCAGCGGCGGGTTTGAGGGTTTTGGATACACC. The full variable domain, completed using reference TRBV5-1 and TRBJ1-3, is KAGVTQTPRYLIKTRGQQVTLSCSPISGHRSVSWYQQTPGQGLQFLFEYFSETQRNKGNFPGRFSGRQFSNSRSEMNVSTLELGDSALYLCASSGGFEGFGYTIYFGEGSWLTVV.

This clone was observed at least ten times. The CDR3 end lies 3 residues beyond the end of the read and is filled in from the germline J gene. The gene calls are TRBV4-1 and TRBJ2-7; TRBD2 aligns across 8 bases. Trimming took 1 base from V and 3 from J; bases not matched to a gene: 8. The CDR3 extends over 16 amino acids. Germline CDR1 is MGHRA and CDR2 is YSYEKL. Here the CDR3 reads CASSQVPVAGLYEQYF. The sequenced CDR3 bases are TGCGCCAGCAGCCAAGTTCCTGTAGCGGGACTCTACGAG.

This clone was observed at least ten times. The CDR3 end is not reached by the read, which stops 3 residues before it; the germline J gene fills it in. V and J are TRBV7-2 and TRBJ2-7; 14 nucleotides agree with TRBD2. The CDR3 has 15 residues. CDR1 and CDR2 (germline): SGHTA, FQGNSA. The CDR3 is CAKLGLAGVKDEQYF. CDR3 DNA, as far as it was read: TGTGCTAAGTTGGGACTAGCGGGAGTTAAGGACGAG.

This clone was detected many times. The read ends 3 residues early relative to the CDR3; the germline J gene fills the gap. This chain links TRBV19 with TRBJ2-3; 12 positions match TRBD1. The germline gives CDR1 LNHDA, CDR2 SQIVND (reference sequence). CDR3 length: 15 residues. V was clipped by 7 bases and J by 4 bases; unmatched bases: 6. The covered CDR3 bases are TGTGCCAGTATGACCGGGACAGGGGGCGCAGATACG. This codes for CASMTGTGGADT. In full, the CDR3 is CASMTGTGGADTQYF.

The sample holds many counts of this clone. The read terminates 3 residues before the CDR3 end, so the remaining end is supplied by the germline J gene. This chain connects TRBV30 to TRBJ2-7; 7 nucleotides line up with TRBD1. V was pared by 4 bases and J by 1 base, with 4 bases of the junction left unmatched. Germline loops: CDR1 GTSNPN, CDR2 SVGIG (reference sequence). This CDR3 spans 13 amino acids. Here the CDR3 reads CAWKGDSSYEQYF. The sequenced part of the CDR3 DNA is TGTGCCTGGAAAGGGGACAGTTCCTACGAG.

This clone was observed at least ten times. The sequence runs out 3 residues before the end of the CDR3; the remainder is reconstructed from the germline J gene. The chain is built from TRBV30 and TRBJ1-1, with 7 bases aligning to TRBD1. CDR3 size: 14 residues. Germline V gives CDR1 GTSNPN, CDR2 SVGIG (reference sequence). The J segment lost 6 bases and the V segment lost 0 bases, leaving 7 bases of the junction unmatched. CDR3 DNA, as far as it was read: TGTGCCTGGAGTGTAGACAGGGAGGTCGCTGAA. It is translated as CAWSVDREVAE. The full-length CDR3 reads as CAWSVDREVAEAFF.

This clone was recorded many times. The CDR3 goes on 3 residues after the read ends, and that part is filled in from the germline J gene. The chain couples TRBV18 to TRBJ2-5; D is tentatively TRBD1 or TRBD2 (7 bases each). This CDR3 contains 16 residues. Germline CDR1 KGHSH, CDR2 LQKENI. V gave up 2 bases and J gave up 5 bases, with 18 bases separating them. Incomplete CDR3 DNA: TGTGCCAGCTCACCAGATGGGAGGGGGCGCAAGGAGACC. This translates into CASSPDGRGRKET. Given in full, the CDR3 is CASSPDGRGRKETQYF.

This clone was seen repeatedly, ten times or more. The read ends 3 residues shy of where the CDR3 ends; the end is completed using the germline J gene. The chain has TRBV7-9 and TRBJ2-7; TRBD2 is a possible D gene (5 bases). This CDR3 is 13 amino acids long. V was pared by 0 bases and J by 3 bases, with 6 bases between. Per germline, CDR1 SEHNR and CDR2 FQNEAQ (reference sequence). The sequenced CDR3 bases are TGTGCCAGCAGCTTAGCAGCGGACTACGAG. Its translation: CASSLAADYE. The entire CDR3 reads CASSLAADYEQYF.

This clone was counted ten times or more. The read ends 3 residues before the CDR3 terminus; that terminus is restored from the germline J gene. The chain uses TRBV16 and TRBJ1-2; 8 positions match TRBD1. From germline, CDR1 is KGHSY and CDR2 FQNENV. J lost 5 bases, V lost 4 bases, and 21 bases had no gene match. The CDR3 is 19 residues long. The covered CDR3 bases are TGTGCCAGCAGCCGGCCTCTAAAGGGGACAGGTCGCTCTCGGTATGGC. Translation: CASSRPLKGTGRSRYG. The whole CDR3 region reads CASSRPLKGTGRSRYGYTF.

This clone was observed at least ten times. The read terminates 3 residues before the CDR3 end, so the remaining end is supplied by the germline J gene. V is TRBV6-1 and J is TRBJ1-3; 7 positions match TRBD1. V gave up 0 bases and J gave up 2 bases; unmatched junction bases: 10. The CDR3 is 18 residues long. Germline V gives CDR1 MNHNS, CDR2 SASEGT. CDR3: CASSEAPGGLEAGNTIYF. The CDR3 DNA, read in part, is TGTGCCAGCAGTGAAGCCCCAGGGGGGCTTGAAGCTGGAAACACC.

This clone was detected a few times. An end of the junction does not agree with germline; a read error may underlie this. Read coverage stops 3 residues before the CDR3 terminus; the germline J gene supplies the remainder. Different DNA sequences within this sample yield the same CDR3. This chain joins TRBV19 and TRBJ1-3, with no clear D. CDR1 is LNHDA and CDR2 is SQIVND in the germline V gene (reference sequence). The CDR3 consists of 16 residues. The CDR3 protein is CASSIAAVLEGNTIYF. CDR3 DNA, as far as it was read: TGTGCCAGTAGTATTGCAGCGGTCCTTGAGGGAAACACA.

This clone was counted many times. The CDR3 end is not reached by the read, which stops 3 residues before it; the germline J gene fills it in. The chain recombines TRBV20-1 with TRBJ1-4; D is unclear. Germline V lookup: CDR1 DFQATT, CDR2 SNEGSKA (reference sequence). CDR3 length equals 11 residues. V lost 4 bases and J 4 bases, leaving 4 bases between the germline ends. CDR3 loop: CSATYNEKLFF. The sequenced part of the CDR3 DNA is TGCAGTGCTACCTATAATGAAAAA.

This clone was counted a few times. The DNA ends 3 residues before the CDR3 does, and the rest of the CDR3 is filled in from the germline J gene. The gene calls are TRBV2 and TRBJ1-3; D unclear. The CDR3 totals 13 residues. Between the trimmed V and J ends, which lost 4 bases and 4 bases, there was a span of 8 bases. Germline V gene lookup returns CDR1 SNHLY and CDR2 FYNNEI. The CDR3 is CASSAGRGNTIYF. The sequenced part of the CDR3 DNA is TGTGCCAGCAGTGCGGGGAGGGGAAACACC.

This clone has a count of ten or more. Incomplete CDR3 DNA: TGTGCCAGCAGCGGGTTGGGCAACCCCTACGAG. Encoded protein: CASSGLGNPYE. Given in full, the CDR3 is CASSGLGNPYEQYF. The V gene is TRBV14, the J gene TRBJ2-7; D unresolved. Sequencing ends 3 residues short of the CDR3 end; the germline J gene provides the rest. With 5 bases removed from V and 2 bases from J, the gap between germline ends came to 13 bases. The CDR3 has 14 amino acids. Germline V lookup: CDR1 SGHDN, CDR2 FVKESK.

In regard to this clone: The DNA ends 3 residues before the CDR3 does, and the rest of the CDR3 is filled in from the germline J gene. The rearrangement uses TRBV7-8 and TRBJ1-2; D gene ambiguous. The CDR3 extends over 14 amino acids. Germline CDR1 reads SGHVS; CDR2 reads FQNEAQ. V lost 5 bases and J 7 bases, leaving 17 bases between the germline ends. The CDR3 DNA, read in part, is TGTGCCAGCAGCCCGGTCCGGGGTGTAGTTGGC. This sequence encodes CASSPVRGVVG. In full, the CDR3 reads CASSPVRGVVGYTF.

In the case of this clone: The observed sequence ends 3 residues before the CDR3 terminus, with the missing tail filled in from the germline J gene. The chain links TRBV20-1 to TRBJ2-1; TRBD2 aligns across 9 bases. There are 15 residues in the CDR3. The trim removed 8 bases at V and 2 bases at J, leaving 10 bases unmatched. Germline V CDR1 and CDR2: DFQATT, SNEGSKA (reference sequence). The sequenced part of the CDR3 DNA is TGCAGTTACCCATATAGCGGGGGAACCTACAATGAG. Encoded protein: CSYPYSGGTYNE. The whole CDR3 protein is CSYPYSGGTYNEQFF.

This clone was picked up many times. The missing CDR3 end, 3 residues past where the read stops, is filled in from the germline J gene. The V call is TRBV20-1, the J call TRBJ1-1; 9 nucleotides agree with TRBD1. Germline V CDR1 and CDR2: DFQATT, SNEGSKA (reference sequence). The V gene end was trimmed by 1 base and the J gene end by 6 bases; junction bases not matched to a gene: 9. The length of the CDR3 is 15 residues. Here the CDR3 reads CSARVNRGRVAEAFF. The DNA read from the CDR3 is TGCAGTGCTAGAGTAAACAGGGGGCGCGTCGCTGAA.

This clone was seen ten or more times. The read terminates 3 residues before the CDR3 end, so the remaining end is supplied by the germline J gene. The chain couples TRBV12-3 or TRBV12-4 to TRBJ2-1, with 9 positions matching TRBD2. The CDR3 spans 15 residues. V lost 3 bases and J lost 2; bases outside the gene matches: 2. The CDR3 bases that were read are TGTGCCAGCAGTTTTCCTAGCGGGACCTACAATGAG. It translates to CASSFPSGTYNE. The full-length CDR3 reads as CASSFPSGTYNEQFF.

This clone came up many times. The read ends 3 residues shy of where the CDR3 ends; the end is completed using the germline J gene. The chain uses TRBV29-1 and TRBJ2-1, with unresolved D. Germline V CDR1 and CDR2: SQVTM, ANQGSEA. The V gene lost 4 bases and the J gene lost 8 bases, with 15 bases spanning the gap. The CDR3 has 13 amino acids. The sequenced CDR3 bases are TGCAGCGTTGTAACAGAACCCCTCGATGAG. Protein sequence: CSVVTEPLDE. From start to end, the CDR3 is CSVVTEPLDEQFF.

This clone was observed a handful of times. The read ends 3 residues before the CDR3 terminus; that terminus is restored from the germline J gene. J is TRBJ1-1 and V is TRBV20-1, with a tentative D call TRBD1 (6 bases). V lost 3 bases and J lost 0, with 11 bases in between. Germline CDR1 DFQATT, CDR2 SNEGSKA (reference sequence). The CDR3 is 14 residues long. CDR3 sequence reads: CSASQAGVNTEAFF. Partial CDR3 DNA: TGCAGTGCTAGTCAGGCAGGGGTGAACACTGAA.

This clone was detected a few times. The read ends 3 residues early relative to the CDR3; the germline J gene fills the gap. The rearrangement uses TRBV11-3 and TRBJ2-7; weak D call: TRBD2 (7 bases). The germline V gene encodes CDR1 SGHNT and CDR2 YENEEA. Trimming cost V 5 bases and J 6 bases, with 20 bases left between them. The length of the CDR3 is 15 residues. The CDR3 protein is CASSETRGRTLEQYF. CDR3 bases read: TGTGCCAGCAGCGAAACGCGGGGGCGCACCCTCGAG.

This clone occurred many times. The read ends 3 residues before the CDR3 terminus; that terminus is restored from the germline J gene. Different DNA sequences within this sample yield the same CDR3. V gene TRBV30 combines with J gene TRBJ1-3, with 8 bases lining up with TRBD1. Looked up from germline, CDR1 is GTSNPN and CDR2 is SVGIG (reference sequence). There are 14 residues in the CDR3. After removal of 2 bases from V and 1 base from J, the junction contained 1 base not matched to a gene. Incomplete CDR3 DNA: TGTGCCTGGAGTACAGGGGGATCTGGAAACACC. Its translation: CAWSTGGSGNT. The entire CDR3 reads CAWSTGGSGNTIYF.

This clone was counted ten times or more. The read ends 3 residues shy of where the CDR3 ends; the end is completed using the germline J gene. V is TRBV30 and J is TRBJ1-4, with 7 nucleotides matching TRBD1. V shed 5 bases and J 4 bases; nucleotides not matched to a gene: 4. This CDR3 has 13 amino acids. Germline V gene lookup returns CDR1 GTSNPN and CDR2 SVGIG (reference sequence). The CDR3: CAWSRDSNEKLFF. The CDR3 DNA, read in part, is TGTGCCTGGTCCCGGGACAGTAATGAAAAA. Drawing the rest from reference TRBV30 and TRBJ1-4, the complete variable domain is SQTIHQWPATLVQPVGSPLSLECTVEGTSNPNLYWYRQAAGRGLQLLFYSVGIGQISSEVPQNLSASRPQDRQFILSSKKLLLSDSGFYLCAWSRDSNEKLFFGSGTQLSVL.

This clone showed up many times. The read is 3 residues too short to cover the CDR3 end, so that end is filled in from the germline J gene. The chain carries TRBV18 and TRBJ2-2, with a possible D match to TRBD2 (5 bases). Germline V gives CDR1 KGHSH, CDR2 LQKENI. This CDR3 contains 16 residues. The V gene lost 5 bases and the J gene lost 2 bases, with 15 bases spanning the gap. The CDR3 DNA, read in part, is TGTGCCAGCTCAATAATCGGGGTTCTTAACACCGGGGAG. Its translation is CASSIIGVLNTGE. The entire CDR3 is CASSIIGVLNTGELFF.

This clone was recorded many times. The sequenced fragment ends 3 residues before the CDR3 boundary, so the rest is inferred from the germline J gene. This rearrangement joins TRBV27 to TRBJ2-1, with 10 nucleotides matching TRBD2. This CDR3 is built from 16 residues. CDR1 and CDR2 (germline): MNHEY, SMNVEV (reference sequence). V shed 6 bases and J 2 bases; nucleotides not matched to a gene: 7. CDR3: CASSSYSGRPYNEQFF. Partial CDR3 DNA: TGTGCCAGCAGCTCTTATAGCGGGAGGCCCTACAATGAG.

At least ten counts were recorded for this clone. CDR3: CASLGQVNTGELFF. The CDR3 bases that were read are TGTGCCAGCCTAGGACAGGTCAACACCGGGGAG. The V gene is TRBV2, the J gene TRBJ2-2; 7 bases are a match to TRBD1. The read ends 3 residues early relative to the CDR3; the germline J gene fills the gap. Germline V lookup: CDR1 SNHLY, CDR2 FYNNEI. This CDR3 region has 14 residues. V gave up 8 bases and J gave up 2 bases; unmatched junction bases: 5. The full variable domain, its missing parts supplied by reference TRBV2 and TRBJ2-2, is EPEVTQTPSHQVTQMGQEVILRCVPISNHLYFYWYRQILGQKVEFLVSFYNNEISEKSEIFDDQFSVERPDGSNFTLKIRSTKLEDSAMYFCASLGQVNTGELFFGEGSRLTVL.

Of note for this clone: The read halts 3 residues ahead of the CDR3 end, with the missing end drawn from the germline J gene. The V gene is TRBV20-1, the J gene TRBJ1-1; 7 bases are shared with TRBD1. Losses at the gene ends were 6 bases for V and 0 bases for J; bases not matched to a gene: 7. This CDR3 region has 14 residues. Germline V gene sequence: CDR1 DFQATT, CDR2 SNEGSKA (reference sequence). The CDR3 spells CSAAETGLNTEAFF. The part of the CDR3 DNA that was read is TGCAGTGCGGCCGAGACAGGGTTGAACACTGAA.